One sample yielded the 28 T cell receptor beta chains listed below, sequenced in a study of cytomegalovirus exposure and HLA in healthy donors (dated by TCRdb to about 2017). Preparation of the library involved the immunoSEQ multiplex PCR assay. For the multiplex PCR, a mixture combining 60 forward primers for TCR Vbeta segments and 13 reverse primers for TCR Jbeta segments was used. The table comes from immuneACCESS by way of TCRdb, which keeps in-frame sequences with V and J called. Part of the clones is missing from these tables; in studies checked, under half for an unresolved V gene and the rest for unknown reasons. This sample has around 120,000 clones in its table, and roughly 70% of those were observed once. The ten largest clones add up to roughly a tenth of the sample. Sequencing was carried out using PBMCs. The receptors were gathered from a man in his forties in good health and CMV-seropositive.

J is TRBJ1-5 and V is TRBV7-3; TRBD1 aligns across 10 bases. This CDR3 has 15 amino acids. J gave up 6 bases and V 3 bases, and 5 bases lay outside the gene matches. The germline V gene has CDR1 SGHTA and CDR2 FQGTGA. The CDR3 bases are TGTGCCAGCAGCTTGACAGGGGGCTTAGGTCAGCCCCAGCATTTT. It encodes CASSLTGGLGQPQHF.

J is TRBJ2-7 and V is TRBV19; 10 positions match TRBD2. The CDR3 has 15 residues. J lost 4 bases, V lost 1 base, and 4 bases had no gene match. CDR1 LNHDA and CDR2 SQIVND come from the germline V gene (reference sequence). CDR3 coding DNA: TGTGCCAGTAGTATAGGAGCTAGCGGGAGTTACGAGCAGTACTTC. Its protein is CASSIGASGSYEQYF.

The chain couples TRBV19 to TRBJ2-1; D gene ambiguous. The CDR3 covers 11 residues. Trimming shortened V by 4 bases and J by 6 bases, and 4 bases separated the two germline ends. Germline values: CDR1 LNHDA, CDR2 SQIVND (reference sequence). DNA of the CDR3: TGTGCCAGTAGTAGGCCCAATGAGCAGTTCTTC. Its translation is CASSRPNEQFF.

V gene TRBV4-3 combines with J gene TRBJ2-1; the D gene is possibly TRBD2 (6 bases). Germline lookup yields CDR1 LGHNA and CDR2 YSLEER. This CDR3 contains 15 residues. Trimming removed 0 bases from V and 8 bases from J, with 14 bases in between. CDR3 protein: CASSQEWDPGDEQFF. CDR3 nucleotide sequence: TGCGCCAGCAGCCAAGAATGGGACCCGGGGGATGAGCAGTTCTTC.

The chain uses TRBV5-1 and TRBJ2-3; D is perhaps TRBD1 (6 bases). Germline CDR1 and CDR2: SGHRS and YFSETQ. This CDR3 is 15 amino acids long. The V end was cut by 2 bases, the J end by 0 bases, with 10 bases between. In DNA, the CDR3 is TGCGCCAGCAGCTTAGGGGGAGATAGCACAGATACGCAGTATTTT. Translated, it gives CASSLGGDSTDTQYF.

This clone was counted between two and nine times. The J gene is TRBJ1-5, the V gene TRBV20-1; no reliable D call. The CDR3 consists of 10 residues. CDR1 is DFQATT and CDR2 is SNEGSKA in the germline V gene (reference sequence). CDR3 residues: CSHRNQPQHF. CDR3 bases: TGCAGCCACCGGAATCAGCCCCAGCATTTT.

Concerning this clone: Other DNA variants within this sample encode the same CDR3. This chain connects TRBV13 to TRBJ2-7, with D possibly TRBD1 on 5 matching bases. Germline lookup yields CDR1 PRHDT and CDR2 FYEKMQ (reference sequence). The CDR3 is 14 residues long. The V and J ends lost 0 bases and 2 bases respectively, with 8 bases between them. The CDR3 nucleotides are TGTGCCAGCAGCTTAGGGGGGCCCACCTACGAGCAGTACGTC. Protein sequence: CASSLGGPTYEQYV.

This clone was detected only once. This chain connects TRBV19 to TRBJ1-1, with 8 positions matching TRBD1. The germline V gene has CDR1 LNHDA and CDR2 SQIVND (reference sequence). V gave up 6 bases and J gave up 4 bases; unmatched junction bases: 7. The CDR3 is made up of 14 amino acids. Here the CDR3 DNA reads TGTGCCAGTAGCCGACAGGGGATGAGCACTGAAGCTTTCTTT. It translates to CASSRQGMSTEAFF.

This clone has a handful of counts. The rearrangement uses TRBV6-5 and TRBJ2-3, with 11 bases fitting TRBD2. The germline CDR1 and CDR2 sequences are MNHEY and SVGAGI. V trimming: 4 bases; J trimming: 5 bases; junction bases outside the gene matches: 5. The CDR3 spans 15 residues. The CDR3 DNA reads TGTGCCAGCAGTTTAGCGGGAGGGCCTGGAGATACGCAGTATTTT. Amino acid sequence: CASSLAGGPGDTQYF.

Of note for this clone: Other DNA sequences within the sample encode an identical CDR3. The gene calls are TRBV5-4 and TRBJ2-1; TRBD2 is a possible D gene (5 bases). Trimming cost V 0 bases and J 7 bases, with 8 bases left between them. CDR1 SGHNT and CDR2 YYREEE come from the germline V gene (reference sequence). The CDR3 totals 13 residues. CDR3 DNA: TGTGCCAGCAGCTTGGCGTCGGGGAATGAGCAGTTCTTC. Its protein is CASSLASGNEQFF.

This rearrangement joins TRBV28 to TRBJ2-7; D is unclear. The V and J ends lost 8 bases and 4 bases respectively, with 21 bases between them. The CDR3 length is 15 residues. The germline V gene has CDR1 MDHEN and CDR2 SYDVKM. CDR3 in DNA: TGTGCCAGCGCGGCCCCGCAGAATCTGGTTTACGAGCAGTACTTC. As protein: CASAAPQNLVYEQYF.

The CDR3: CASSESTGGYEQYF. CDR3 coding DNA: TGTGCCAGCAGTGAATCCACAGGGGGCTACGAGCAGTACTTC. The chain joins TRBV6-5 to TRBJ2-7; 8 positions match TRBD1. The CDR3 sequence is 14 residues long. Germline CDR1 reads MNHEY; CDR2 reads SVGAGI. Unmatched junction bases numbered 6, after V lost 5 bases and J lost 3 bases.

This rearrangement joins TRBV7-9 to TRBJ2-1; possible D gene TRBD1, 6 bases. CDR1 SEHNR and CDR2 FQNEAQ come from the germline V gene (reference sequence). With 5 bases removed from V and 4 bases from J, the gap between germline ends came to 15 bases. This CDR3 region has 15 residues. The CDR3 is CASSPDRPAYNEQFF. CDR3 sequence (DNA): TGTGCCAGCAGCCCCGACAGGCCCGCTTACAATGAGCAGTTCTTC.

The chain carries TRBV7-2 and TRBJ1-5; D remains ambiguous. The CDR3 runs to 13 residues. V was pared by 4 bases and J by 10 bases, with 14 bases between. CDR1 is SGHTA and CDR2 is FQGNSA in the germline V gene. The CDR3 loop reads CASSYFRQTPQHF. In DNA, the CDR3 is TGTGCCAGCAGCTATTTCAGGCAGACCCCCCAGCATTTT.

The chain joins TRBV6-1 to TRBJ2-3; TRBD2 matches 9 bases. The CDR3 extends over 15 amino acids. V was clipped by 2 bases and J by 1 base; unmatched bases: 1. Germline-derived CDR1 and CDR2 are MNHNS and SASEGT. The DNA of the CDR3 is TGTGCCAGCAGTGAATGGACTAGCGGCACAGATACGCAGTATTTT. Protein product: CASSEWTSGTDTQYF.

The chain links TRBV7-9 to TRBJ2-7, with D possibly TRBD1 on 5 matching bases. CDR3 length equals 15 residues. Per germline, CDR1 SEHNR and CDR2 FQNEAQ (reference sequence). Trimming shortened V by 7 bases and J by 3 bases, and 19 bases separated the two germline ends. As DNA, the CDR3 is TGTGCCAGCATCGACCCAAACGGACAAGACTACGAGCAGTACTTC. As protein: CASIDPNGQDYEQYF.

This chain connects TRBV18 to TRBJ2-7; D gene unclear. Germline V gene data show CDR1 as KGHSH and CDR2 as LQKENI. The CDR3 covers 14 residues. Trimming stripped 6 bases from V and 0 bases from J, with 12 bases between. CDR3 protein: CASSREPSSYEQYF. The CDR3 region has the DNA TGTGCCAGCTCCCGTGAGCCGAGCTCCTACGAGCAGTACTTC.

This clone was observed a handful of times. The identical CDR3 is also encoded by other nucleotide sequences in the sample. The chain links TRBV19 to TRBJ1-2; 10 bases are shared with TRBD1. This CDR3 has 14 residues. The germline CDR1 and CDR2 sequences are LNHDA and SQIVND (reference sequence). J gave up 5 bases and V 4 bases, and 4 bases lay outside the gene matches. CDR3 DNA: TGTGCCAGTAGTACGGGACAGGGGAGATATGGCTACACCTTC. This translates into CASSTGQGRYGYTF.

V and J are TRBV5-1 and TRBJ2-3, with a weak D call TRBD1 (6 bases). CDR1 and CDR2 from the germline V gene are SGHRS and YFSETQ. Trimming cost V 4 bases and J 0 bases, with 9 bases left between them. CDR3 length equals 14 residues. Here the CDR3 DNA reads TGCGCCAGCAGCAGCGGACAGAGCACAGATACGCAGTATTTT. Its protein product is CASSSGQSTDTQYF.

The gene calls are TRBV19 and TRBJ2-3; D is ambiguous. CDR3 size: 14 residues. V lost 3 bases and J 2 bases, leaving 9 bases between the germline ends. Germline CDR1 and CDR2: LNHDA and SQIVND (reference sequence). The CDR3 protein is CASSIALFTDTQYF. CDR3 nucleotide sequence: TGTGCCAGTAGTATCGCGCTGTTCACAGATACGCAGTATTTT. Using reference TRBV19 and TRBJ2-3 for the parts outside the CDR3, the full variable domain is DGGITQSPKYLFRKEGQNVTLSCEQNLNHDAMYWYRQDPGQGLRLIYYSQIVNDFQKGDIAEGYSVSREKKESFPLTVTSAQKNPTAFYLCASSIALFTDTQYFGPGTRLTVL.

This clone was seen a few times. CDR3 region: CASSLGAGITYEQYF. Written as DNA, the CDR3 is TGTGCCAGCAGTTTAGGCGCAGGGATCACCTACGAGCAGTACTTC. V gene TRBV27 combines with J gene TRBJ2-7, with D tentatively TRBD1 (5 bases). Trimming removed 2 bases from V and 2 bases from J, with 13 bases in between. Germline CDR1 and CDR2: MNHEY and SMNVEV (reference sequence). There are 15 residues in the CDR3.

In nucleotides, the CDR3 is TGTGCCAGCAGCCCACAGGGGCCAAGCACAGATACGCAGTATTTT. Protein: CASSPQGPSTDTQYF. V usage is TRBV7-3 and J usage is TRBJ2-3; 7 bases agree with TRBD1. Losses at the gene ends were 5 bases for V and 0 bases for J; bases not matched to a gene: 5. Germline lookup yields CDR1 SGHTA and CDR2 FQGTGA. The CDR3 contains 15 residues.

This clone was observed a few times. This rearrangement joins TRBV2 to TRBJ1-5, with a possible D match to TRBD1 (6 bases). The CDR3 has 13 residues. Germline loops: CDR1 SNHLY, CDR2 FYNNEI. V was clipped by 8 bases and J by 7 bases, with 15 bases between them. The DNA of the CDR3 is TGTGCCAGCGGGAGGGGGTTGGAACAGCCCCAGCATTTT. The encoded protein is CASGRGLEQPQHF.

V and J are TRBV29-1 and TRBJ1-2; possibly TRBD1 for D (5 bases). Trimming left V 6 bases short and J 0 bases short, with 8 bases between. The germline CDR1 and CDR2 sequences are SQVTM and ANQGSEA. This CDR3 contains 12 residues. The CDR3, as DNA: TGCAGCGTCCCGACAGCTAACTATGGCTACACCTTC. This codes for CSVPTANYGYTF.

The chain is built from TRBV14 and TRBJ2-3; D is perhaps TRBD2 (5 bases). Germline CDR1 is SGHDN and CDR2 is FVKESK. V lost 0 bases and J lost 2, with 27 bases in between. The CDR3 spans 21 residues. The CDR3 DNA reads TGTGCCAGCAGCCAAGACTATAGCGTTAGCGACGCCAATTTTTACACAGATACGCAGTATTTT. Translated: CASSQDYSVSDANFYTDTQYF.

This clone was observed many times. The V and J genes are TRBV5-1 and TRBJ2-1; 8 bases agree with TRBD1. The J segment lost 3 bases and the V segment lost 2 bases, leaving 4 bases of the junction unmatched. CDR3 length: 15 amino acids. Germline V gene data show CDR1 as SGHRS and CDR2 as YFSETQ. The CDR3 sequence: CASSFTTGDYNEQFF. The DNA of the CDR3 is TGCGCCAGCAGCTTCACGACAGGGGACTACAATGAGCAGTTCTTC.

The chain is built from TRBV19 and TRBJ2-1; 11 bases align to TRBD1. This CDR3 has 15 amino acids. V was pared by 3 bases and J by 4 bases, with 2 bases of the junction left unmatched. Germline V gives CDR1 LNHDA, CDR2 SQIVND (reference sequence). The CDR3 sequence is CASSIGTGGYNEQFF. The DNA of the CDR3 is TGTGCCAGTAGTATTGGGACAGGGGGGTACAATGAGCAGTTCTTC.

The chain employs TRBV19 and TRBJ2-6; perhaps TRBD2 as D (7 bases). The CDR3 loop spans 14 amino acids. From germline, CDR1 is LNHDA and CDR2 SQIVND (reference sequence). The V and J ends lost 6 bases and 4 bases respectively, with 10 bases between them. CDR3 sequence (DNA): TGTGCCAGTAGCCGGGGGGCCGGGGCCAACGTCCTGACTTTC. This sequence encodes CASSRGAGANVLTF.